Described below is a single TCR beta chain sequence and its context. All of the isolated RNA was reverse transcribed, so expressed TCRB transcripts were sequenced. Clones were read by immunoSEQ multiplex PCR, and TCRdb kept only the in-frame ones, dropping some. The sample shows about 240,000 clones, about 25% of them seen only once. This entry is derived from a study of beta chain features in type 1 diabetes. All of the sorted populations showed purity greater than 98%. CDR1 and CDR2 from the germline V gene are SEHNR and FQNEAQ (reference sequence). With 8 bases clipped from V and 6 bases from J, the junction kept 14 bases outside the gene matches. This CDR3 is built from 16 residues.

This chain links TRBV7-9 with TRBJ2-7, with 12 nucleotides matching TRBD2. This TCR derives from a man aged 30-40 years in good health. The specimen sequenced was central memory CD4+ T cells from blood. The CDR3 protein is CASSPPRLAGEPEQYF. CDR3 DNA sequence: TGTGCCAGCTCGCCCCCGCGACTAGCGGGAGAACCCGAGCAGTACTTC. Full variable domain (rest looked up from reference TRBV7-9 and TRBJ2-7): DTGVSQNPRHKITKRGQNVTFRCDPISEHNRLYWYRQTLGQGPEFLTYFQNEAQLEKSRLLSDRFSAERPKGSFSTLEIQRTEQGDSAMYLCASSPPRLAGEPEQYFGPGTRLTVT.